The clone carrying this T cell receptor beta chain was seen only a few times. The antigen is undetermined. TCRdb re-called the 5' RACE reads through MiXCR, storing one row per CDR3 protein. The table lists about 220,000 distinct CDR3 sequences, more than 3% of them singletons. The data derive from a study of T cells after yellow fever vaccination. The study's findings and limits: A secondary response was less intense yet reached its peak sooner, at day 5 versus 15.

The sequencing used CD4+ T cells sorted from PBMCs, collected 10 days after the yellow fever booster vaccination. The receptor's source is a young man who received the YFV17D yellow fever vaccine.

The CDR3 here is CASSSMTGMSTDTQYF. In DNA, the CDR3 is TGCGCCAGCAGCTCAATGACAGGGATGTCAACAGATACGCAGTATTTT. The chain couples TRBV5-1 to TRBJ2-3, with 7 bases lining up with TRBD1. CDR1 is SGHRS, CDR2 YFSETQ, per germline. This CDR3 spans 16 amino acids. V was clipped by 3 bases and J by 3 bases; unmatched bases: 10.